What follows are 20 T cell receptor beta chains derived from one specimen sequenced in a study of T-cell memory formation after mild COVID-19. TCRdb recomputed calls from the 5' RACE reads with MiXCR, one row per CDR3 protein. The sample has 150,000 to 200,000 distinct CDR3 sequences, 20% to 25% seen once. Sequencing was done on a sample of PBMCs or a T cell subset sorted from them (not recorded which). The source of these receptors is an adult woman who had mild COVID-19 (a few samples of this study predate the infection). Cell type and time point are not known.

This clonotype was seen more than once but under ten times. The chain has TRBV10-3 and TRBJ2-3; D is ambiguous. This CDR3 contains 13 residues. CDR1 and CDR2 from the germline V gene are ENHRY and SYGVKD. The V gene lost 3 bases and the J gene lost 6 bases, with 10 bases spanning the gap. In DNA form, the CDR3 reads TGTGCCATCAGTGATTTGCAGACGGATACGCAGTATTTT. Translating it yields CAISDLQTDTQYF.

CDR3 sequence: CASSPQLKTEAFF. The DNA of the CDR3 is TGTGCCAGCAGCCCTCAGCTAAAGACTGAAGCTTTCTTT. The chain combines TRBV5-4 with TRBJ1-1; no definite D call. Germline V gene lookup returns CDR1 SGHNT and CDR2 YYREEE (reference sequence). V was cut by 4 bases and J by 5 bases, with 12 bases left in between. The CDR3 length is 13 residues.

The chain joins TRBV6-4 to TRBJ2-3, with D perhaps matching TRBD1 or TRBD2 (5 bases each). V lost 2 bases and J 7 bases, leaving 10 bases between the germline ends. Looked up from germline, CDR1 is MRHNA and CDR2 is SNTAGT. The CDR3 spans 13 residues. The DNA of the CDR3 is TGTGCCAGCAGTGACGGTAGGGGACATACGCAGTATTTT. This encodes CASSDGRGHTQYF.

Only a few counts were recorded for this clonotype. This sequence joins TRBV7-9 and TRBJ1-4; a weak D match, TRBD1 (5 bases). Trimming removed 4 bases at V and 6 bases at J, with 18 bases between. Germline-derived CDR1 and CDR2 are SEHNR and FQNEAQ (reference sequence). The CDR3 is 16 amino acids. CDR3 protein: CASSSRGTPRDEKLFF. In DNA, the CDR3 is TGTGCCAGCAGCTCCCGAGGAACCCCCAGGGATGAAAAACTGTTTTTT.

This rearrangement joins TRBV15 to TRBJ2-1; 7 positions match TRBD1. V trimming: 2 bases; J trimming: 6 bases; junction bases outside the gene matches: 4. The germline V gene encodes CDR1 LNHNV and CDR2 YYDKDF (reference sequence). The CDR3 has 14 residues. CDR3 amino acids: CATSRQGVFNEQFF. CDR3 coding DNA: TGTGCCACCAGCAGACAGGGGGTTTTCAATGAGCAGTTCTTC. Variable domain in full (rest from reference TRBV15 and TRBJ2-1): DAMVIQNPRYQVTQFGKPVTLSCSQTLNHNVMYWYQQKSSQAPKLLFHYYDKDFNNEADTPDNFQSRRPNTSFCFLDIRSPGLGDTAMYLCATSRQGVFNEQFFGPGTRLTVL.

V and J are TRBV12-3 or TRBV12-4 and TRBJ1-2, with TRBD1 matching 9 bases. Trimming cost V 6 bases and J 4 bases; bases outside gene matches: 9. This CDR3 has 15 amino acids. In DNA form, the CDR3 reads TGTGCCAGCAGGGTCCCGGGACAGGGATTCTATGGCTACACCTTC. Translated, it gives CASRVPGQGFYGYTF.

The rearrangement uses TRBV5-1 and TRBJ2-1; 14 nucleotides agree with TRBD2. The V and J ends lost 7 bases and 2 bases, in that order; junction bases with no gene match: 2. From germline, CDR1 is SGHRS and CDR2 YFSETQ. This CDR3 spans 15 amino acids. In DNA form, the CDR3 reads TGCGCCAGCGGGACTAGCGGGAGCACCTACAATGAGCAGTTCTTC. This encodes CASGTSGSTYNEQFF. Combining the CDR3 with reference TRBV5-1 and TRBJ2-1 gives the whole variable domain KAGVTQTPRYLIKTRGQQVTLSCSPISGHRSVSWYQQTPGQGLQFLFEYFSETQRNKGNFPGRFSGRQFSNSRSEMNVSTLELGDSALYLCASGTSGSTYNEQFFGPGTRLTVL.

CDR3 in DNA: TGTGCCAGCAGCCACCCTAGCGGGTTATACAATGAGCAGTTCTTC. Translation: CASSHPSGLYNEQFF. This sequence joins TRBV3-1 and TRBJ2-1; 8 bases line up with TRBD2. Germline CDR1 and CDR2: LGHDT and YNNKEL (reference sequence). V shed 3 bases and J 4 bases; nucleotides not matched to a gene: 5. This CDR3 has 15 residues.

The table lists this clonotype with a few counts. V and J are TRBV6-5 and TRBJ1-1, with a possible D match to TRBD1 (5 bases). The CDR3 has 14 amino acids. V was shortened by 0 bases and J by 8 bases, with 13 bases between the two germline ends. CDR1 and CDR2 (germline): MNHEY, SVGAGI. CDR3 in amino acids: CASSYSLGRGEAFF. CDR3 sequence (DNA): TGTGCCAGCAGTTACTCATTAGGGAGGGGAGAAGCTTTCTTT.

V is TRBV5-1 and J is TRBJ1-2, with D possibly matching TRBD1 (6 bases). Germline lookup yields CDR1 SGHRS and CDR2 YFSETQ. V shed 1 base and J shed 6 bases, with 13 bases lying between them. The CDR3 runs 14 residues. The CDR3 loop reads CASSLYPGDHGYTF. In DNA, the CDR3 is TGCGCCAGCAGCTTGTACCCAGGGGACCATGGCTACACCTTC.

The chain recombines TRBV4-3 with TRBJ1-2, with 8 bases identical to TRBD1. The CDR3 has 15 amino acids. CDR1 and CDR2 (germline): LGHNA, YSLEER. V was pared by 1 base and J by 5 bases, with 6 bases of the junction left unmatched. CDR3 sequence: CASSQGTGSVYGYTF. The DNA of the CDR3 is TGCGCCAGCAGCCAAGGGACAGGGTCTGTGTATGGCTACACCTTC.

This chain links TRBV6-5 with TRBJ1-1; tentative D call: TRBD1 (5 bases). Germline V gene sequence: CDR1 MNHEY, CDR2 SVGAGI. V lost 0 bases and J 0 bases, leaving 8 bases between the germline ends. The CDR3 has 15 residues. The CDR3 nucleotides read TGTGCCAGCAGTTACTCGAAGGGGATGAACACTGAAGCTTTCTTT. Its translation: CASSYSKGMNTEAFF.

This clonotype was observed a handful of times. The chain uses TRBV2 and TRBJ2-1; 8 bases map to TRBD2. The CDR3 length is 15 residues. With 7 bases clipped from V and 0 bases from J, the junction kept 5 bases outside the gene matches. The V gene's germline CDR1 is SNHLY and CDR2 FYNNEI. The CDR3 DNA is TGTGCCAGCAACCATCGGGGGGGCTCCTACAATGAGCAGTTCTTC. Amino acid sequence: CASNHRGGSYNEQFF.

This clonotype was detected a few times. The chain joins TRBV2 to TRBJ2-1; D unresolved. The germline V and J ends were trimmed by 2 bases and 4 bases, with 6 bases remaining between them. The CDR3 has 13 amino acids. Per germline, CDR1 SNHLY and CDR2 FYNNEI. The CDR3 sequence is CASSEQSYNEQFF. The CDR3 nucleotides read TGTGCCAGCAGTGAACAGAGTTACAATGAGCAGTTCTTC.

The chain combines TRBV5-4 with TRBJ1-2; 8 nucleotides match TRBD1. Germline CDR1 reads SGHNT; CDR2 reads YYREEE (reference sequence). V lost 4 bases and J lost 3; bases outside the gene matches: 5. This CDR3 has 14 amino acids. CDR3 coding DNA: TGTGCCAGCAGCCGGGGACAGGACCACTATGGCTACACCTTC. Its protein product is CASSRGQDHYGYTF.

This clonotype was seen more than once but under ten times. The rearrangement links TRBV4-3 to TRBJ2-3, with D possibly TRBD2 on 6 matching bases. V lost 0 bases, J lost 0 bases, and 10 bases lay in between. CDR1 and CDR2 from the germline V gene are LGHNA and YSLEER. The CDR3 has 16 amino acids. This CDR3 reads CASSQEVAASTDTQYF. The DNA for the CDR3 is TGCGCCAGCAGCCAAGAAGTAGCGGCAAGCACAGATACGCAGTATTTT.

J is TRBJ1-5 and V is TRBV30; TRBD1 matches 8 bases. Per germline, CDR1 GTSNPN and CDR2 SVGIG (reference sequence). This CDR3 has 15 residues. Germline trimming cut 0 bases from V and 7 bases from J; bases unmatched to any gene: 8. The CDR3 here is CAWSVPGQDDQPQHF. CDR3 in DNA: TGTGCCTGGAGTGTTCCGGGACAGGATGACCAGCCCCAGCATTTT.

The rearrangement links TRBV6-1 to TRBJ1-5; a weak D match, TRBD1 (6 bases). The CDR3 runs to 15 residues. The germline V gene has CDR1 MNHNS and CDR2 SASEGT. V was pared by 6 bases and J by 1 base, with 13 bases between. The CDR3 here is CASRRGESSNQPQHF. Written as DNA, the CDR3 is TGTGCCAGCAGGAGGGGGGAGTCGAGCAATCAGCCCCAGCATTTT.

The V gene is TRBV4-2, the J gene TRBJ1-6, with 7 bases aligning to TRBD1. The V gene end was trimmed by 1 base and the J gene end by 9 bases; junction bases not matched to a gene: 3. CDR3 length: 14 residues. CDR1 and CDR2 from the germline V gene are LGHNA and YNFKEQ. The CDR3 DNA reads TGTGCCAGCAGCCAAGGACAGGGACTTTCACCCCTCCACTTT. This gives the protein CASSQGQGLSPLHF.

The chain employs TRBV11-2 and TRBJ1-1; no clear D gene. The V end lost 5 bases, the J end lost 5 bases, and 12 bases lay between the germline ends. Germline V gene lookup returns CDR1 SGHAT and CDR2 FQNNGV. The CDR3 is made up of 13 amino acids. The DNA of the CDR3 is TGTGCCAGCAGCCCCCGCCGGGAAACTGAAGCTTTCTTT. This codes for CASSPRRETEAFF.